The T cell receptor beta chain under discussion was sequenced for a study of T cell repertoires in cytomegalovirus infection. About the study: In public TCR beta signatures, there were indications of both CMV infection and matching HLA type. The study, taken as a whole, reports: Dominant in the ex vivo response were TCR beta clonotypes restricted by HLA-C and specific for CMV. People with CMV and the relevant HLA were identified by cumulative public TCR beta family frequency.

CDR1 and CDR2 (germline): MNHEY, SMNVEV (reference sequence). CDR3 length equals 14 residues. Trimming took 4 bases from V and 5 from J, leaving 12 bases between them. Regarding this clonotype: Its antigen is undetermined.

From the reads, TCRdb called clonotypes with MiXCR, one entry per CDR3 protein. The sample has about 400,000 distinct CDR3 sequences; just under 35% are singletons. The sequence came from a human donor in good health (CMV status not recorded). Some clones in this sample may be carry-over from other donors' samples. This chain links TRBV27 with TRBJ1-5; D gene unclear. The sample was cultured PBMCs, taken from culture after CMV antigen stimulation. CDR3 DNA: TGTGCCAGCAGTTCTCGGACCCTGGATCAGCCCCAGCATTTT. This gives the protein CASSSRTLDQPQHF.